The 29 T cell receptor beta chains reported below all come from one sample, sequenced in a study of patients and donors after allogeneic stem cell transplantation. TCRdb reanalysed the RT-PCR reads using MiXCR and keeps one entry per CDR3 protein. Of some 30,000 distinct CDR3 sequences detected, 30% to 40% appear once; the ten largest clones hold 76%. The sample was blood, either unsorted or a sorted T cell fraction (not recorded which). The receptors were sampled from a human donor who was either an allogeneic HSCT recipient or a stem cell or donor lymphocyte infusion donor (not recorded which). It is not recorded whose cells these are; they may come from a transplant donor.

V is TRBV10-3 and J is TRBJ1-3, with no clear D. V was pared by 10 bases and J by 0 bases, with 7 bases between. CDR1 ENHRY and CDR2 SYGVKD come from the germline V gene. The CDR3 loop spans 12 amino acids. DNA for the CDR3: TGTGCCACCTCAAGCTCTGGAAACACCATATATTTT. It yields the protein CATSSSGNTIYF.

This chain joins TRBV5-1 and TRBJ2-2; D possibly corresponds to TRBD2 (6 bases). The germline V and J ends were trimmed by 1 base and 3 bases, with 10 bases remaining between them. CDR1 and CDR2 (germline): SGHRS, YFSETQ. This CDR3 has 15 residues. The CDR3 sequence is CASSLTGGDTGELFF. The CDR3 nucleotides are TGCGCCAGCAGCTTGACCGGAGGGGACACCGGGGAGCTGTTTTTT.

This chain uses TRBV7-6 with TRBJ2-1; no clear D. Looked up from germline, CDR1 is SGHVS and CDR2 is FNYEAQ. Trimming pared 1 base from V and 9 bases from J, leaving 4 bases between. CDR3 length: 11 residues. The CDR3 loop is CASSLDREQFF. Written as DNA, the CDR3 is TGTGCCAGCAGCTTAGACCGTGAGCAGTTCTTC.

The CDR3 spells CAISGIPRSTF. CDR3 DNA sequence: TGTGCCATCAGTGGGATCCCCAGGTCGACCTTC. V usage is TRBV10-3 and J usage is TRBJ1-2; no firm D call. V was pared by 4 bases and J by 14 bases, with 14 bases between. This CDR3 has 11 amino acids. Per the germline V gene, CDR1 is ENHRY and CDR2 is SYGVKD.

This clonotype occurred a few times. The chain joins TRBV20-1 to TRBJ1-2; 7 bases agree with TRBD1. The CDR3 sequence is 12 residues long. Germline loops: CDR1 DFQATT, CDR2 SNEGSKA (reference sequence). Losses at the gene ends were 6 bases for V and 4 bases for J; bases not matched to a gene: 5. CDR3 region: CSARQGPYGYTF. The DNA of the CDR3 is TGCAGTGCAAGACAGGGCCCCTATGGCTACACCTTC.

This clonotype was picked up a small number of times. This chain links TRBV10-3 with TRBJ1-2; maybe TRBD1 (5 bases). There are 15 residues in the CDR3. Germline V gives CDR1 ENHRY, CDR2 SYGVKD. Trimming stripped 3 bases from V and 5 bases from J, with 16 bases between. CDR3 DNA sequence: TGTGCCATCAGTGACGGGGCAGGGCAATGGTATGGCTACACCTTC. Translating gives CAISDGAGQWYGYTF.

The V and J genes are TRBV12-3 or TRBV12-4 and TRBJ2-5; 8 positions agree with TRBD1. The CDR3 runs to 14 residues. V gave up 6 bases and J gave up 5 bases; unmatched junction bases: 8. CDR3 loop: CASSPQGAGETQYF. The DNA of the CDR3 is TGTGCCAGCAGCCCCCAGGGGGCCGGTGAGACCCAGTACTTC.

This clonotype was found many times. The chain uses TRBV20-1 and TRBJ2-3; no reliable D call. This CDR3 comprises 11 residues. The germline V gene has CDR1 DFQATT and CDR2 SNEGSKA (reference sequence). V was clipped by 3 bases and J by 5 bases, with 6 bases between them. The CDR3 sequence is CSARSQDTQYF. Here the CDR3 DNA reads TGCAGTGCTAGGAGCCAAGATACGCAGTATTTT.

The chain uses TRBV6-2 or TRBV6-3 and TRBJ1-6; a possible D gene is TRBD1 (5 bases). The CDR3 extends over 13 amino acids. Per the germline V gene, CDR1 is MNHEY and CDR2 is SVGEGT. The V and J ends lost 6 bases and 8 bases respectively, with 11 bases between them. CDR3 coding DNA: TGTGCCAGCAGGGGGCAGGGTTATTCACCCCTCCACTTT. As protein: CASRGQGYSPLHF.

The rearrangement links TRBV5-6 to TRBJ2-7; 9 positions match TRBD2. The CDR3 has 15 amino acids. The trim removed 2 bases at V and 2 bases at J, leaving 5 bases unmatched. The germline V gene encodes CDR1 SGHDT and CDR2 YYEEEE. The CDR3 reads CASSFSGGLAYEQYV. The CDR3 DNA sequence: TGTGCCAGCAGCTTCAGCGGGGGGCTCGCCTACGAGCAGTACGTC.

The rearrangement uses TRBV15 and TRBJ2-7; a weak D match, TRBD2 (6 bases). CDR1 and CDR2 from the germline V gene are LNHNV and YYDKDF (reference sequence). V lost 1 base, J lost 0 bases, and 13 bases lay in between. The CDR3 is 16 residues long. The CDR3 DNA is TGTGCCACCAGCAGAGGGGGTAGCGGTAGCTCCTACGAGCAGTACTTC. Residues: CATSRGGSGSSYEQYF.

V is TRBV5-6 and J is TRBJ1-2; D ambiguous. CDR1 is SGHDT, CDR2 YYEEEE, per germline. CDR3 length: 15 residues. Trimming pared 6 bases from V and 8 bases from J, leaving 23 bases between. CDR3 sequence (DNA): TGTGCCAGCACCTTCCCCGACGCCTACCCGGGAGGCTACACCTTC. Residues: CASTFPDAYPGGYTF.

This clonotype has more than one count but fewer than ten. The chain links TRBV5-1 to TRBJ1-1; D is possibly TRBD1 (5 bases). Trimming stripped 5 bases from V and 0 bases from J, with 14 bases between. The CDR3 has 15 amino acids. The V gene's germline CDR1 is SGHRS and CDR2 YFSETQ. The CDR3 protein is CASRSTGLLNTEAFF. The CDR3 nucleotides are TGCGCCAGCAGGTCTACGGGACTTTTGAACACTGAAGCTTTCTTT.

V gene TRBV20-1 combines with J gene TRBJ1-4; 10 bases are a match to TRBD1. CDR1 is DFQATT and CDR2 is SNEGSKA in the germline V gene (reference sequence). V shed 4 bases and J 11 bases; nucleotides not matched to a gene: 16. The CDR3 is 16 amino acids. The CDR3 is CSATWSTGGPGLKLFF. The CDR3 DNA follows: TGCAGTGCTACTTGGTCGACAGGGGGCCCGGGGTTGAAACTGTTTTTT.

This clonotype was picked up a small number of times. V and J are TRBV7-8 and TRBJ2-2; 13 nucleotides agree with TRBD2. V shed 5 bases, J shed 3 bases, and the junction held 9 bases outside the gene matches. Germline lookup yields CDR1 SGHVS and CDR2 FQNEAQ. The CDR3 totals 18 residues. The CDR3 loop is CASSPRTSGRGDTGELFF. The CDR3 coding sequence is TGTGCCAGCAGCCCCCGGACTAGCGGGAGAGGGGACACCGGGGAGCTGTTTTTT.

The genes are TRBV12-3 or TRBV12-4 and TRBJ2-5; 10 bases fit TRBD2. V lost 0 bases, J lost 3 bases, and 4 bases stayed unmatched. The CDR3 loop spans 16 amino acids. CDR3 in amino acids: CASSLARAGGKETQYF. The CDR3, as DNA: TGTGCCAGCAGTTTAGCGCGAGCGGGGGGGAAAGAGACCCAGTACTTC.

This clonotype turned up a few times. This rearrangement joins TRBV12-3 or TRBV12-4 to TRBJ2-1; TRBD1 agrees at 7 bases. The CDR3 covers 15 residues. With 7 bases clipped from V and 4 bases from J, the junction kept 10 bases outside the gene matches. The CDR3 bases are TGTGCCAGCACCCCGTCGGACAGGTTATACAATGAGCAGTTCTTC. It is translated as CASTPSDRLYNEQFF.

This clonotype was seen once. The J gene is TRBJ2-2, the V gene TRBV5-1; TRBD2 is a possible D gene (5 bases). Germline V CDR1 and CDR2: SGHRS, YFSETQ. This CDR3 spans 13 amino acids. The germline V and J ends were trimmed by 4 bases and 7 bases, with 11 bases remaining between them. The CDR3 is CASSKSGSGELFF. The CDR3 DNA reads TGCGCCAGCAGCAAGTCGGGGAGCGGGGAGCTGTTTTTT.

The V and J genes are TRBV7-2 and TRBJ2-3; D uncertain. With 5 bases removed from V and 2 bases from J, the gap between germline ends came to 11 bases. CDR3 length: 14 amino acids. Germline V lookup: CDR1 SGHTA, CDR2 FQGNSA. In nucleotides, the CDR3 is TGTGCCAGCAGCCCTGCTGGTGACACAGATACGCAGTATTTT. The encoded protein is CASSPAGDTDTQYF.

This clonotype was counted once. The chain couples TRBV30 to TRBJ2-5; D is unclear. The CDR3 totals 11 residues. Trimming left V 4 bases short and J 4 bases short, with 7 bases between. Germline V lookup: CDR1 GTSNPN, CDR2 SVGIG (reference sequence). The CDR3 nucleotides are TGTGCCTGGAAACTTCTAGAGACCCAGTACTTC. This codes for CAWKLLETQYF.

This clonotype has just a few counts. The chain uses TRBV7-3 and TRBJ1-1, with D perhaps matching TRBD1 (6 bases). V gave up 5 bases and J gave up 5 bases, with 18 bases separating them. Germline assignment: CDR1 SGHTA and CDR2 FQGTGA. This CDR3 has 15 residues. CDR3 residues: CASSPNQGRRTEAFF. CDR3 nucleotides: TGTGCCAGCAGCCCAAATCAGGGGAGACGAACTGAAGCTTTCTTT. Full variable domain (rest looked up from reference TRBV7-3 and TRBJ1-1): GAGVSQTPSNKVTEKGKYVELRCDPISGHTALYWYRQSLGQGPEFLIYFQGTGAADDSGLPNDRFFAVRPEGSVSTLKIQRTERGDSAVYLCASSPNQGRRTEAFFGQGTRLTVV.

This rearrangement joins TRBV20-1 to TRBJ2-1; possible D gene TRBD1, 6 bases. The germline V and J ends were trimmed by 4 bases and 2 bases, with 15 bases remaining between them. The CDR3 contains 15 residues. Per the germline V gene, CDR1 is DFQATT and CDR2 is SNEGSKA (reference sequence). The CDR3, as DNA: TGCAGTGCTATAATCCCCAGGGGCCCCTACAATGAGCAGTTCTTC. This codes for CSAIIPRGPYNEQFF.

A remark on this clonotype: A read error is likely here: a far larger clone is one base away. CDR3 in amino acids: CASSLMTSSQIYEQFF. Written as DNA, the CDR3 is TGTGCCAGCAGCCTGATGACTAGCAGCCAGATCTACGAGCAGTTCTTC. The chain recombines TRBV5-4 with TRBJ2-1; the match to TRBD2 covers 7 bases. The CDR3 sequence is 16 residues long. V was pared by 4 bases and J by 10 bases, with 17 bases of the junction left unmatched. Looked up from germline, CDR1 is SGHNT and CDR2 is YYREEE (reference sequence).

This clonotype has a handful of counts. The chain has TRBV12-3 or TRBV12-4 and TRBJ1-1; 7 positions agree with TRBD1. V lost 3 bases to trimming and J lost 11 bases; unmatched junction nucleotides: 6. This CDR3 region has 12 residues. The CDR3 loop is CASSFLGQKAFF. The CDR3 region has the DNA TGTGCCAGCAGTTTCTTGGGACAGAAGGCTTTCTTT.

This clonotype was detected a few times. V is TRBV29-1 and J is TRBJ1-4; D is perhaps TRBD1 (5 bases). Germline values: CDR1 SQVTM, CDR2 ANQGSEA. V lost 4 bases, J lost 4 bases, and 10 bases lay in between. This CDR3 contains 13 residues. CDR3 amino acids: CSVGRGVNEKLFF. The CDR3 DNA reads as TGCAGCGTTGGGAGGGGAGTTAATGAAAAACTGTTTTTT.

This CDR3 is CAIRAGFRAQHF. CDR3 nucleotides: TGTGCCATTAGGGCAGGTTTTCGAGCCCAGCATTTT. J is TRBJ1-5 and V is TRBV6-1; D gene uncertain. Germline V gene lookup returns CDR1 MNHNS and CDR2 SASEGT. Trimming removed 10 bases from V and 11 bases from J, with 18 bases in between. The CDR3 contains 12 residues.

The chain recombines TRBV10-3 with TRBJ1-1, with 8 bases aligning to TRBD1. In germline, CDR1 is ENHRY, CDR2 SYGVKD. V was clipped by 5 bases and J by 1 base; unmatched bases: 9. This CDR3 comprises 16 residues. The CDR3 bases are TGTGCCATCAGTCGAGCCGGGACAGGCCCGAACACTGAAGCTTTCTTT. Translation gives CAISRAGTGPNTEAFF.

This clonotype has just a few counts. V and J are TRBV15 and TRBJ1-6; D perhaps matches TRBD1 (5 bases). Trimming left V 2 bases short and J 8 bases short, with 13 bases between. Germline loops: CDR1 LNHNV, CDR2 YYDKDF (reference sequence). This CDR3 region has 15 residues. The CDR3: CATSRMLGGDSPLHF. The CDR3 DNA reads as TGTGCCACCAGCAGAATGCTCGGGGGGGATTCACCCCTCCACTTT. The whole variable domain, remainder taken from reference TRBV15 and TRBJ1-6, is DAMVIQNPRYQVTQFGKPVTLSCSQTLNHNVMYWYQQKSSQAPKLLFHYYDKDFNNEADTPDNFQSRRPNTSFCFLDIRSPGLGDTAMYLCATSRMLGGDSPLHFGNGTRLTVT.

V and J are TRBV12-3 or TRBV12-4 and TRBJ1-2, with TRBD1 identical over 7 bases. The CDR3 contains 11 residues. Unmatched junction bases numbered 8, after V lost 11 bases and J lost 8 bases. As DNA, the CDR3 is TGTGCCTCAGGGACAGTGGGCGGCTACACCTTC. This gives the protein CASGTVGGYTF.